This TCR beta chain was documented in a study of blood T cell repertoires in COVID-19 (dated by TCRdb to 2020 to 2021). With respect to the entire study: Samples covering the acute and convalescent phases of COVID-19 were provided by collaborators in the United States, Italy and Spain. Samples were obtained from the ongoing ImmuneRACE study (first 160 participants) and from over 1,000 subjects provided by 6 global collaborators. HLA class I and class II types, where available, came from metadata supplied by the sample provider rather than from assay-based typing. The material from the prospective study consisted of cDNA or gDNA derived from T cells, B-cell-depleted T cells, or PBMCs. A de-identified subject ID, COVID-19 status, age in years and sex were almost always included in the sample metadata. Subjects who had been exposed to COVID-19, were actively infected with it, or had recovered from it provided the deeply sampled blood TCRbeta repertoires that made up the dataset. A freely available public database, intended as a resource for researchers studying the immune response to SARS-CoV-2, is where the repertoires were released.

Of note for this clone: No cognate antigen has been identified for it. No quality values exist for individual bases; no much larger clone is one base distant.

TCRbeta CDR3 regions were amplified from genomic DNA by means of the immunoSEQ Assay, a bias-controlled multiplex PCR. The authors' analysis ran thus. Nucleated cell counts per sample were estimated from amplification of reference gene primers within the assay. To quantify the absolute abundance of each unique TCRbeta CDR3 rearrangement, sequence reads were collapsed and filtered. Productive Simpson clonality was computed per sample as the square root of Simpson's diversity index over productive rearrangements. Imported from immuneACCESS, the table was reduced by TCRdb to in-frame sequences with V and J called. These copies leave out some clones; in studies compared against another copy, an unresolved V gene accounts for under half, and the cause of the remainder is not known. V, J and clone size are taken as reported in that table, and D and trimming were inferred from the DNA itself. The sample profile shows fewer than 85,000 clones; about 70% of them were found once. The ten largest clones add up to about 40% of the sample.

The collaborating institutions used their own protocols to collect whole blood in K2EDTA tubes. For TCRbeta analysis, collaborators shipped samples in one of three forms: frozen whole blood, isolated PBMCs, or DNA extracted from either of those sample types. The paper as a whole reports these results and caveats: How much clinical and demographic metadata was included differed by source and by participant, and the metadata was provided uncurated.

Sample: peripheral blood. The source is a woman aged 70 to 79 with acute or convalescent COVID-19.

The nucleotide sequence is TGTGCCAGCAGCGTAGGAGGGAACACCGGGGAGCTGTTTTTT. Translated, this is CASSVGGNTGELFF. This sequence uses TRBV9 and TRBJ2-2; confidence is insufficient to name the D gene. The CDR3 contains 14 residues, cysteine and phenylalanine counted. CDR3 DNA is the only sequence kept; it has 42 bases, read in frame from the first base. The germline V gene provides CDR1 SGDLS and CDR2 YYNGEE. At the junction V is shortened by 0 bases and J by 1 base, with 4 bases in between.